This T cell receptor beta chain came from a study of blood T cell repertoires in COVID-19. In the study overall: Samples of COVID-19 (acute and convalescent) were obtained from the United States, Italy and Spain. T cells, B-cell-depleted T cells, or PBMCs provided the cDNA or gDNA that served as material.

Germline lookup yields CDR1 KGHSH and CDR2 LQKENI. The V and J ends lost 1 base and 6 bases respectively, with 15 bases between them. This CDR3 region has 15 residues. Clones were sequenced by immunoSEQ multiplex PCR, and TCRdb holds only the in-frame ones, with some missing. Among 300,000 to 400,000 clones listed, 85% to 90% were seen once. Seattle patients were enrolled during active infection and followed longitudinally. The chain carries TRBV18 and TRBJ1-1, with D unresolved. The sequenced sample was peripheral blood. The TCR comes from a woman aged 50 to 60 with COVID-19, enrolled during active disease. As DNA, the CDR3 is TGTGCCAGCTCACCACACAACATTGGAGGCGCTGAAGCTTTCTTT. Translating it yields CASSPHNIGGAEAFF.